This is a list of T cell receptor beta chains from one sample in a study of control samples from healthy donors and cancer patients. Clones were sequenced by immunoSEQ multiplex PCR, and TCRdb holds only the in-frame ones, with some missing. The sample shows around 130,000 clones, approximately 94% of them seen only once. Sequencing used PBMCs. The receptors come from a middle-aged man with head and neck cancer. CDR3s include the opening cysteine and the closing phenylalanine or tryptophan. Each record gives: J gene, V gene, clone size, D gene, CDR3 protein, CDR3 DNA. A D gene is named only where the DNA matches it firmly. Not every row has a clone size; where given, it reads once, few, many or a size class.

>TRBJ2-3|TRBV4-1|once|TRBD2
CASSHPGTSLTDTQYF
TGCGCCAGCAGCCACCCCGGGACTAGTCTCACAGATACGCAGTATTTT
>TRBJ1-5|TRBV4-2|.|.
CASSPQDTSNQPQHF
TGTGCCAGCAGCCCACAGGACACTAGCAATCAGCCCCAGCATTTT
>TRBJ1-2|TRBV11-2|.|.
CASSSPGAPTLNYGYTF
TGTGCCAGCAGCTCCCCGGGAGCTCCGACCCTTAACTATGGCTACACCTTC
>TRBJ1-1|TRBV20-1|.|.
CSALLGAAFF
TGCAGTGCTTTACTCGGCGCAGCTTTCTTT
>TRBJ1-1|TRBV18|.|.
CASSPLQMKNTEAFF
TGTGCCAGCTCACCACTTCAAATGAAGAACACTGAAGCTTTCTTT
>TRBJ1-1|TRBV30|.|.
CAWSMASEAFF
TGTGCCTGGAGCATGGCAAGTGAAGCTTTCTTT
>TRBJ2-3|TRBV24-1|.|TRBD2
CATSEPTSGATDTQYF
TGTGCCACCAGTGAACCCACTAGCGGGGCCACAGATACGCAGTATTTT
>TRBJ2-7|TRBV29-1|.|.
CSVWDEQYF
TGCAGCGTTTGGGACGAGCAGTACTTC
>TRBJ2-3|TRBV18|.|TRBD2
CASSPERGGMDTQYF
TGTGCCAGCTCACCGGAGCGGGGGGGCATGGATACGCAGTATTTT
>TRBJ2-1|TRBV9|.|.
CASSPPRMGGAYNEQFF
TGTGCCAGCAGCCCACCCAGGATGGGGGGCGCCTACAATGAGCAGTTCTTC
>TRBJ1-2|TRBV9|.|TRBD1
CASSPGGLNYGYTF
TGTGCCAGCAGCCCAGGGGGCCTCAACTATGGCTACACCTTC
>TRBJ2-7|TRBV4-2|.|.
CASAQEGDSSYYEQYF
TGTGCCAGCGCCCAGGAAGGGGACTCCTCATACTACGAGCAGTACTTC
>TRBJ2-5|TRBV7-9|.|.
CASSSRPPQETQYF
TGTGCCAGCAGCTCCAGACCCCCCCAAGAGACCCAGTACTTC
>TRBJ2-3|TRBV11-1|.|TRBD1
CASSPTGFRDTQYF
TGTGCCAGCAGCCCGACAGGGTTTAGAGATACGCAGTATTTT
>TRBJ1-2|TRBV19|.|TRBD1
CASSTTYRGVYGYTF
TGTGCCAGTAGTACGACCTACAGGGGCGTTTATGGCTACACCTTC
>TRBJ2-1|TRBV28|.|.
CASSLEGAGNEQFF
TGTGCCAGCAGTTTGGAGGGGGCTGGCAATGAGCAGTTCTTC
>TRBJ2-3|TRBV7-3|.|TRBD2
CASSPTSGGGSDTQYF
TGTGCCAGCAGCCCGACTAGCGGGGGGGGGTCAGATACGCAGTATTTT
>TRBJ2-5|TRBV2|.|TRBD1
CASSERTGGGETQYF
TGTGCCAGCAGTGAACGGACAGGGGGCGGGGAGACCCAGTACTTC
>TRBJ1-2|TRBV7-9|many|.
CASSLREGNYGYTF
TGTGCCAGCAGCTTACGCGAGGGTAACTATGGCTACACCTTC
>TRBJ2-3|TRBV4-1|.|.
CASSHPQRGRLTDTQYF
TGCGCCAGCAGCCACCCTCAAAGGGGGAGACTCACAGATACGCAGTATTTT
>TRBJ2-7|TRBV4-1|.|.
CASSQDSGSPYEQYF
TGCGCCAGCAGCCAAGATTCCGGCAGTCCCTACGAGCAGTACTTC
>TRBJ2-1|TRBV28|.|.
CASSLVQDNEQFF
TGTGCCAGCAGTTTAGTCCAGGACAATGAGCAGTTCTTC
>TRBJ1-6|TRBV18|.|.
CASSPHADYNSPLHF
TGTGCCAGCTCACCACATGCAGATTATAATTCACCCCTCCACTTT